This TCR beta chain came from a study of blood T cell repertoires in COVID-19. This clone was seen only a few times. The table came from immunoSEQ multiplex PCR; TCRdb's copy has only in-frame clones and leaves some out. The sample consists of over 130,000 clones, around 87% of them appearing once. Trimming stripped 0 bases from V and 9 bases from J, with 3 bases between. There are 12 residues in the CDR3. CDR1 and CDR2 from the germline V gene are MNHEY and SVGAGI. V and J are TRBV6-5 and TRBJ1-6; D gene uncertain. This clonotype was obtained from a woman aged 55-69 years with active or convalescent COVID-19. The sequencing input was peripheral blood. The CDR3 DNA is TGTGCCAGCAGTTACTCCTCTTCACCCCTCCACTTT. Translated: CASSYSSSPLHF.